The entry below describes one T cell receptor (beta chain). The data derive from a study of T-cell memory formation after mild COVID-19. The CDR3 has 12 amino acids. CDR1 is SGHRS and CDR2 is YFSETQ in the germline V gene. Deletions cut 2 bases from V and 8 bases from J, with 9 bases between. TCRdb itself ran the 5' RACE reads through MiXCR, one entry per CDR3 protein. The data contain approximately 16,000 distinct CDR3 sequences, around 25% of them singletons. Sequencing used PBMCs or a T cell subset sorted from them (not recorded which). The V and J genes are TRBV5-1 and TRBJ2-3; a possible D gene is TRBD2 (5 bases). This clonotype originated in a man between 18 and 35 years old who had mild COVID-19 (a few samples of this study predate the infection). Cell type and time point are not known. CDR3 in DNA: TGCGCCAGCAGCTTAGACGGAGGTACGCAGTATTTT. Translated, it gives CASSLDGGTQYF. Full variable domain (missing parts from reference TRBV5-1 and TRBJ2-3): KAGVTQTPRYLIKTRGQQVTLSCSPISGHRSVSWYQQTPGQGLQFLFEYFSETQRNKGNFPGRFSGRQFSNSRSEMNVSTLELGDSALYLCASSLDGGTQYFGPGTRLTVL.